This TCR beta chain was documented in a study of blood T cell repertoires in COVID-19. Study details: Sample material is recorded as cDNA or gDNA derived from T cells, B-cell-depleted T cells, or PBMCs.

Recruitment covered 20 to 25 US areas and drew participants whose ages spanned roughly 18 to 100 years. Grouping used clinical history reported by participants in a survey and questionnaire. The V and J ends lost 4 bases and 1 base respectively, with 13 bases between them. The CDR3 totals 15 residues. Germline CDR1 is MNHEY and CDR2 is SMNVEV (reference sequence). Original data processing: Amplification from reference gene primers served as the basis for estimated nucleated cell counts. The protocol was immunoSEQ multiplex PCR, while the TCRdb copy is restricted to in-frame clones and leaves out a portion. V and J calls and clone size are given by that table; D and trimming were obtained from the DNA. The sample has hundreds of thousands of clones, more than 75% seen once; the top ten hold about 9.4%.

This chain uses TRBV27 with TRBJ1-1; a possible D gene is TRBD1 (6 bases). This TCR was sampled from a woman aged 45-65 years who had recovered from COVID-19. Sample: PBMCs or T cells enriched from blood (not recorded which). CDR3: CASSWLSDRNTEAFF. CDR3 nucleotides: TGTGCCAGCAGTTGGTTATCGGACAGGAACACTGAAGCTTTCTTT.